These 30 T cell receptor beta chains originate from one sample sequenced in a study of Ad26.COV2.S vaccination and SARS-CoV-2 variants. Assay used: immunoSEQ multiplex PCR; TCRdb lists only in-frame clones, some missing. Of about 440,000 clones in the sample, about nine tenths were seen once. Treatment in this sample: about 20 received Ad26.COV2.S at low or high dose, single or two shots; about 5 received placebo; per-sample allocation not given. Samples analyzed were those drawn on day 63 after the first vaccine or placebo injection. The sequencing used peripheral blood, collected in a trial of Ad26.COV2.S vaccine versus placebo. The receptors were gathered from a person aged 18 to 59 who received the Ad26.COV2.S COVID-19 vaccine or a placebo.

This sequence joins TRBV12-3 or TRBV12-4 and TRBJ1-2; D is ambiguous. Trimming left V 2 bases short and J 7 bases short, with 11 bases between. The CDR3 has 13 residues. The CDR3 DNA is TGTGCCAGCAGTTTATGGAGGGTAGGTGGCTACACCTTC. It translates to CASSLWRVGGYTF.

CDR3 region: CASSYLENSPLHF. CDR3 sequence (DNA): TGTGCCAGCAGTTACCTTGAGAATTCACCCCTCCACTTT. V gene TRBV6-5 combines with J gene TRBJ1-6; no clear D. Germline V lookup: CDR1 MNHEY, CDR2 SVGAGI. Trimming removed 2 bases from V and 7 bases from J, with 6 bases in between. The CDR3 loop spans 13 amino acids.

This chain joins TRBV12-3 or TRBV12-4 and TRBJ2-5, with D tentatively TRBD1 or TRBD2 (5 bases each). CDR3 length: 13 residues. V lost 2 bases to trimming and J lost 4 bases, with 8 bases between them. The CDR3 DNA follows: TGTGCCAGCAGTTTAACAGGAGGAGAGACCCAGTACTTC. It codes for CASSLTGGETQYF.

CDR3 region: CASSELLAGQGSGNQPQHF. The CDR3 DNA sequence: TGTGCCAGCAGTGAATTATTGGCCGGACAGGGATCGGGCAATCAGCCCCAGCATTTT. This chain joins TRBV6-1 and TRBJ1-5; 8 bases fit TRBD1. Trimming at V came to 2 bases and at J to 2 bases, leaving 14 bases not matched to a gene. Germline CDR1 is MNHNS and CDR2 is SASEGT. The CDR3 runs to 19 residues.

The chain carries TRBV7-8 and TRBJ1-5, with D unclear. The CDR3 consists of 12 residues. Germline CDR1 SGHVS, CDR2 FQNEAQ. V was trimmed by 0 bases and J by 11 bases, leaving 8 bases between them. The CDR3 DNA is TGTGCCAGCAGCTTAGCGTCAGGTGCCCAGCATTTT. Its translation is CASSLASGAQHF.

J is TRBJ2-1 and V is TRBV6-5; 11 bases map to TRBD1. From germline, CDR1 is MNHEY and CDR2 SVGAGI. This CDR3 contains 15 residues. After removal of 6 bases from V and 7 bases from J, the junction contained 8 bases not matched to a gene. Here the CDR3 reads CASRQDRGLGNEQFF. The DNA for the CDR3 is TGTGCCAGCAGGCAGGACAGGGGGCTAGGAAATGAGCAGTTCTTC.

CDR3 amino acids: CASSGERIGRDRDYEQYF. CDR3 nucleotides: TGTGCCAGCAGTGGGGAAAGGATTGGTCGGGACAGGGACTACGAGCAGTACTTC. The chain recombines TRBV2 with TRBJ2-7; TRBD1 aligns across 9 bases. This CDR3 region has 18 residues. The V segment lost 4 bases and the J segment 3 bases; nucleotides outside the gene matches: 16. CDR1 and CDR2 (germline): SNHLY, FYNNEI.

The V call is TRBV4-1, the J call TRBJ2-7, with 7 bases that match TRBD1. Germline CDR1 reads MGHRA; CDR2 reads YSYEKL. This CDR3 is built from 16 residues. V lost 0 bases and J lost 5; bases outside the gene matches: 10. The CDR3: CASSQERRGGEDEQYF. The CDR3 bases are TGCGCCAGCAGCCAAGAAAGACGAGGGGGCGAGGACGAGCAGTACTTC.

The chain joins TRBV9 to TRBJ2-3; D is tentatively TRBD1 or TRBD2 (5 bases each). CDR1 is SGDLS, CDR2 YYNGEE, per germline. This CDR3 is 15 amino acids long. The germline V and J ends were trimmed by 0 bases and 0 bases, with 8 bases remaining between them. For the CDR3, the DNA is TGTGCCAGCAGCGTAGGAGGGGTTAGCACAGATACGCAGTATTTT. Amino acid sequence: CASSVGGVSTDTQYF.

This clone has a single count. This sequence joins TRBV27 and TRBJ2-7, with 7 nucleotides matching TRBD1. The CDR3 spans 15 residues. The trim removed 6 bases at V and 3 bases at J, leaving 11 bases unmatched. Germline V lookup: CDR1 MNHEY, CDR2 SMNVEV (reference sequence). For the CDR3, the DNA is TGTGCCAGCAGATCGCTCGATACAGGGGACTACGAGCAGTACTTC. This translates into CASRSLDTGDYEQYF.

The V call is TRBV14, the J call TRBJ1-4; D may be TRBD1 (6 bases). The CDR3 covers 16 residues. Germline V gene sequence: CDR1 SGHDN, CDR2 FVKESK. Trimming pared 2 bases from V and 8 bases from J, leaving 18 bases between. The DNA of the CDR3 is TGTGCCAGCAGCCAACCCGCACAGGGAAGATACGAAAAACTGTTTTTT. Translated, it gives CASSQPAQGRYEKLFF. The whole variable domain, remainder taken from reference TRBV14 and TRBJ1-4, is EAGVTQFPSHSVIEKGQTVTLRCDPISGHDNLYWYRRVMGKEIKFLLHFVKESKQDESGMPNNRFLAERTGGTYSTLKVQPAELEDSGVYFCASSQPAQGRYEKLFFGSGTQLSVL.

The chain employs TRBV2 and TRBJ1-2; a weak D match, TRBD1 (5 bases). CDR1 and CDR2 from the germline V gene are SNHLY and FYNNEI. The CDR3 has 15 residues. V was pared by 8 bases and J by 2 bases, with 18 bases between. As DNA, the CDR3 is TGTGCCAGCCTTCGAAATTGGAGGGACAACTATGGCTACACCTTC. It is translated as CASLRNWRDNYGYTF.

In this sample, this clone turned up a few times. V is TRBV21-1 and J is TRBJ2-7. TRBV21-1 is deemed a pseudogene. The CDR3 runs to 16 residues. The CDR3 nucleotides read TGTGCCAGCAGCAAAGTCATAGGACCCTCGGCCTACGAGCAGTACTTC. Translated, it gives CASSKVIGPSAYEQYF.

The V gene is TRBV27, the J gene TRBJ2-1, with 7 bases fitting TRBD2. CDR1 and CDR2 (germline): MNHEY, SMNVEV (reference sequence). V shed 3 bases, J shed 7 bases, and the junction held 6 bases outside the gene matches. This CDR3 comprises 14 residues. Here the CDR3 DNA reads TGTGCCAGCAGTTTGGGAGGGCCGCGGAATGAGCAGTTCTTC. Amino acid sequence: CASSLGGPRNEQFF.

This chain connects TRBV7-2 to TRBJ2-5, with D possibly being TRBD2 (5 bases). Germline CDR1 is SGHTA and CDR2 is FQGNSA. The germline V and J ends were trimmed by 5 bases and 5 bases, with 12 bases remaining between them. The CDR3 totals 13 residues. CDR3 sequence (DNA): TGTGCCAGCAGCCCAGGACTGGGGGAGACCCAGTACTTC. This gives the protein CASSPGLGETQYF.

The CDR3 is CASSQQGWDTDTQYF. The CDR3 nucleotides read TGTGCCAGCAGCCAACAGGGGTGGGACACAGATACGCAGTATTTT. The J gene is TRBJ2-3, the V gene TRBV6-2 or TRBV6-3, with 7 bases fitting TRBD1. V was pared by 6 bases and J by 2 bases, with 8 bases of the junction left unmatched. The CDR3 is 15 amino acids. In germline, CDR1 is MNHEY, CDR2 SVGEGT.

The V gene is TRBV27, the J gene TRBJ1-4; maybe TRBD1 (6 bases). The V gene lost 6 bases and the J gene lost 0 bases, with 11 bases spanning the gap. The CDR3 has 15 residues. Germline V gene lookup returns CDR1 MNHEY and CDR2 SMNVEV (reference sequence). The CDR3 region is CASRPGTSTNEKLFF. Written as DNA, the CDR3 is TGTGCCAGCAGACCTGGGACATCAACTAATGAAAAACTGTTTTTT.

Comments on this clone: Different DNA sequences within this sample yield the same CDR3. The chain carries TRBV5-1 and TRBJ1-1; the D is unclear. Germline V gene sequence: CDR1 SGHRS, CDR2 YFSETQ. The CDR3 extends over 14 amino acids. Trimming removed 0 bases at V and 1 base at J, with 7 bases between. CDR3 coding DNA: TGCGCCAGCAGCTTGGCGTGGGGGAACACTGAAGCTTTCTTT. The encoded protein is CASSLAWGNTEAFF. Filled out from reference TRBV5-1 and TRBJ1-1, the complete variable domain reads KAGVTQTPRYLIKTRGQQVTLSCSPISGHRSVSWYQQTPGQGLQFLFEYFSETQRNKGNFPGRFSGRQFSNSRSEMNVSTLELGDSALYLCASSLAWGNTEAFFGQGTRLTVV.

This sequence joins TRBV25-1 and TRBJ2-7; 8 nucleotides match TRBD1. The CDR3 sequence is 16 residues long. V dropped 1 base and J dropped 2; count of bases not matched to a gene: 7. Per the germline V gene, CDR1 is MGHDK and CDR2 is SYGVNS. The CDR3 loop reads CASSESRTGLAYEQYF. DNA of the CDR3: TGTGCCAGCAGTGAATCGAGGACAGGGTTAGCCTACGAGCAGTACTTC.

The chain uses TRBV3-1 (or the pseudogene TRBV3-2) and TRBJ2-5; 10 bases map to TRBD2. The CDR3 spans 19 residues. V shed 0 bases and J 3 bases; nucleotides not matched to a gene: 13. Germline V gene sequence: CDR1 LGHDT, CDR2 YNNKEL (reference sequence). In DNA, the CDR3 is TGTGCCAGCAGCCAAGATAAGCGGAGGCTAGCGGGAGTGAAAGAGACCCAGTACTTC. Translating it yields CASSQDKRRLAGVKETQYF.

V gene TRBV6-2 or TRBV6-3 combines with J gene TRBJ2-3, with D perhaps matching TRBD2 (6 bases). Trimming took off 4 bases at V and 6 bases at J, with 17 bases between the two ends. The CDR3 is 15 residues long. CDR1 MNHEY and CDR2 SVGEGT come from the germline V gene. Written as DNA, the CDR3 is TGTGCCAGCAGTTGGATCACCCCGGGGGTGGATACGCAGTATTTT. It encodes CASSWITPGVDTQYF.

A few counts support this clone. This sequence joins TRBV6-5 and TRBJ2-3, with 9 nucleotides matching TRBD1. Unmatched junction bases numbered 3, after V lost 4 bases and J lost 4 bases. Per the germline V gene, CDR1 is MNHEY and CDR2 is SVGAGI. The CDR3 length is 14 residues. CDR3 in amino acids: CASSSNRGPDTQYF. CDR3 coding DNA: TGTGCCAGCAGTTCAAACAGGGGGCCAGATACGCAGTATTTT.

V gene TRBV11-3 combines with J gene TRBJ2-3; D gene uncertain. The CDR3 sequence is 13 residues long. Germline loops: CDR1 SGHNT, CDR2 YENEEA. Trimming removed 4 bases from V and 3 bases from J, with 8 bases in between. CDR3 sequence: CASSSDQTDTQYF. CDR3 sequence (DNA): TGTGCCAGCAGCTCGGACCAGACAGATACGCAGTATTTT. Variable domain in full (rest from reference TRBV11-3 and TRBJ2-3): EAGVVQSPRYKIIEKKQPVAFWCNPISGHNTLYWYLQNLGQGPELLIRYENEEAVDDSQLPKDRFSAERLKGVDSTLKIQPAELGDSAVYLCASSSDQTDTQYFGPGTRLTVL.

The gene calls are TRBV19 and TRBJ2-3, with a weak D call TRBD2 (6 bases). Trimming pared 5 bases from V and 14 bases from J, leaving 14 bases between. This CDR3 comprises 11 residues. Looked up from germline, CDR1 is LNHDA and CDR2 is SQIVND (reference sequence). The CDR3 DNA follows: TGTGCCAGTAGTTCCGGGACTGACAGGTATTTT. Its protein is CASSSGTDRYF.

This clone has just one count. The chain couples TRBV7-2 to TRBJ1-2, with D unresolved. CDR1 is SGHTA, CDR2 FQGNSA, per germline. With 1 base removed from V and 5 bases from J, the gap between germline ends came to 5 bases. This CDR3 contains 12 residues. CDR3: CASSLVAYGYTF. CDR3 sequence (DNA): TGTGCCAGCAGCTTAGTGGCGTATGGCTACACCTTC.

V and J are TRBV29-1 and TRBJ2-3; tentatively, D is TRBD1 or TRBD2 (5 bases each). Germline CDR1 and CDR2: SQVTM and ANQGSEA. With 3 bases removed from V and 1 base from J, the gap between germline ends came to 20 bases. The length of the CDR3 is 17 residues. CDR3 loop: CSVETGRLSEGTDTQYF. The CDR3 region has the DNA TGCAGCGTTGAGACGGGGCGGCTCAGCGAGGGCACAGATACGCAGTATTTT.

The chain uses TRBV6-5 and TRBJ2-5; D is unclear. This CDR3 is built from 14 residues. Germline values: CDR1 MNHEY, CDR2 SVGAGI. V dropped 0 bases and J dropped 2 bases, with 7 bases sitting between them. The CDR3 protein is CASSYSGEQETQYF. Written as DNA, the CDR3 is TGTGCCAGCAGTTACTCGGGCGAACAAGAGACCCAGTACTTC.

The chain links TRBV10-3 to TRBJ1-2; perhaps TRBD1 as D (5 bases). CDR3 length: 12 residues. Germline CDR1 is ENHRY and CDR2 is SYGVKD. Trimming removed 6 bases from V and 6 bases from J, with 11 bases in between. CDR3: CAIRAGTDGYTF. CDR3 DNA: TGTGCCATCAGGGCGGGGACGGATGGCTACACCTTC.

This clone was observed a few times. This chain joins TRBV7-9 and TRBJ1-4, with D perhaps TRBD1 (5 bases). This CDR3 spans 15 amino acids. Germline-derived CDR1 and CDR2 are SEHNR and FQNEAQ (reference sequence). V dropped 5 bases and J dropped 5 bases, with 15 bases sitting between them. CDR3: CASSPAPRENEKLFF. For the CDR3, the DNA is TGTGCCAGCAGCCCAGCACCCAGGGAGAATGAAAAACTGTTTTTT.

V gene TRBV11-1 combines with J gene TRBJ2-2; D ambiguous. Germline CDR1 reads SGHAT; CDR2 reads FQDESV (reference sequence). V lost 0 bases to trimming and J lost 5 bases, with 19 bases between them. CDR3 size: 18 residues. The CDR3 nucleotides are TGTGCCAGCAGCTTAGCGCTCGGCAGACCCACCTGGACCGGGGAGCTGTTTTTT. Translation gives CASSLALGRPTWTGELFF.